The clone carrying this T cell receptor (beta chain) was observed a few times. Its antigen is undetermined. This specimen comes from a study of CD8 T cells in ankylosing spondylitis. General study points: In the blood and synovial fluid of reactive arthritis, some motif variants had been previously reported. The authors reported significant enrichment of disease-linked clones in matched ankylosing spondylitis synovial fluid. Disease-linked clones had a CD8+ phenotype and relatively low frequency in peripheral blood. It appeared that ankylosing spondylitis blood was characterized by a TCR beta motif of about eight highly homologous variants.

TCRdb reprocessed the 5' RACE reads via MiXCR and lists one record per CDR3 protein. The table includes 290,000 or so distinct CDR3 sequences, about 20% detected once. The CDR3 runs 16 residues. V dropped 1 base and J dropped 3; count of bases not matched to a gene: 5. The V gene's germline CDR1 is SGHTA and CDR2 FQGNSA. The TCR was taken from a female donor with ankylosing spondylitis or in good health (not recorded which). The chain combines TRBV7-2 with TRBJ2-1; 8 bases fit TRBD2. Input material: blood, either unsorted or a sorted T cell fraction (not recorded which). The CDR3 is CASSLGRGGRYNEQFF. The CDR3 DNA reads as TGTGCCAGCAGCTTAGGCCGGGGGGGCCGCTACAATGAGCAGTTCTTC.